This T cell receptor (beta chain) appears in the sequencing data of a study of beta chain features in type 1 diabetes. In the study overall: Over all samples combined, 107,917,701 sorted cells were examined. Study-wide results and caveats: Shortening that was moderate but significant affected the TCRB CDR3s of Type 1 diabetes patients in all four CD4+ subsets. When VDJ junctions were examined, type 1 diabetes patients showed fewer insertions and more deletions. PCR might preferentially amplify shorter templates, equally in patients and controls.

The authors sorted CD4+ naive, central memory, regulatory and stem cell-like memory cells via CD45RO/CCR7/CD25/CD127/CD95/CD27. V dropped 0 bases and J dropped 1 base, with 12 bases sitting between them. Germline CDR1 SGDLS, CDR2 YYNGEE. This CDR3 has 16 residues. This clone was seen a few times. Its target is not known. The entirety of the isolated RNA underwent reverse transcription, so expressed TCRB transcripts were sequenced. The protocol was immunoSEQ multiplex PCR, while the TCRdb copy is restricted to in-frame clones and leaves out a portion. The sample contains about 660,000 clones, over 13% of which appear only once.

The V and J genes are TRBV9 and TRBJ2-3; perhaps TRBD1 as D (6 bases). The sample was naive CD4+ T cells from blood. The receptor's source is a man younger than 30 with type 1 diabetes. The CDR3 region has the DNA TGTGCCAGCAGCGTAGGGGGGCAAAGGGGCACAGATACGCAGTATTTT. This translates into CASSVGGQRGTDTQYF.